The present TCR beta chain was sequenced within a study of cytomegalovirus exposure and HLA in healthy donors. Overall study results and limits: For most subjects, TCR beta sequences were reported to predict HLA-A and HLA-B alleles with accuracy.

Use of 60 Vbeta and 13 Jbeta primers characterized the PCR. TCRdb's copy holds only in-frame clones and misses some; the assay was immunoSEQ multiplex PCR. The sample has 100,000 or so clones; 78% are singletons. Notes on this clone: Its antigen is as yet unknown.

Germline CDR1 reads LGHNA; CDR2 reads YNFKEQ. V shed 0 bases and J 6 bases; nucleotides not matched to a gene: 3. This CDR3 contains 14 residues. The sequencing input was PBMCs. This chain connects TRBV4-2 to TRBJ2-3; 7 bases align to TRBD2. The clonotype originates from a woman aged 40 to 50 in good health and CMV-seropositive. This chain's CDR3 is CASSQEGREDTQYF. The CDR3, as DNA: TGTGCCAGCAGCCAAGAGGGGAGGGAGGATACGCAGTATTTT.